This TCR beta chain is drawn from a study of cytomegalovirus exposure and HLA in healthy donors (dated by TCRdb to between 2016 and 2019). Regarding the research as a whole: According to an earlier analysis of a few hundred of the donors, some 180 million T cells yielded 100 million or so unique TCR beta sequences and 276 Gb of sequence data. An early release covering roughly 580 HLA-typed donors comprised about 300 gigabases of sequencing data and roughly 85 million unique TCR sequences. Among the 398 genotyped donors, around 81% belonged to the genetic ancestry cluster associated with self-reported Caucasian donors. The study was designed to test whether signatures of past pathogen exposure could be identified by cataloging public T cell receptors. The study profiled the T cell repertoires of hundreds of subjects by immunosequencing and related them to cytomegalovirus serostatus. In addition to the first cohort of about 650 subjects, a separate validation cohort of 100 to 150 different subjects was used. To predict cytomegalovirus infection status, the study combined high-throughput TCR immunosequencing, statistical association of individual TCRs with disease status, and machine learning. A later analysis re-examined previously published TCR beta repertoires from more than 600 donors and added high-resolution HLA genotyping to investigate patterns of TCR occurrence. In the later analysis, no new phenotypic data were used to find candidate immune exposures; instead, reliance was placed on TCR beta sequences and their occurrence across donors. An earlier analysis of some 500 of the donors used high-throughput TCR beta sequencing to judge whether each TCR beta V gene segment behaved as functional or pseudogenic. Donor age, sex, ethnicity and CMV serostatus were compiled alongside the repertoire data. A later genetic analysis took genome-wide SNP genotypes for about three fifths of the 666 donors and used that subset as a discovery cohort. All discovery cohort repertoires had been generated on a single sequencing platform. HLA typing included class I and class II loci at four-digit resolution. The number of typed donors differed by locus: about 629-630 for A, B, C, DRB1 and DQB1; about 520 for DQA1; approximately 610 for DPA1; and around 470 for DPB1. Four or five DR-DQ haplotypes were treated as single units for association and clustering because of strong linkage in the cohort. Among about 400 genotyped donors of the cohort, an average of around 240,000 unique TCR beta nucleotide sequences was sequenced per donor, of which approximately 18% were non-productive.

The cohort consisted of 650 to 850 healthy bone marrow donors. All cohort members were sampled while nominally healthy, although unrecorded immune exposures were likely present. The donor tested CMV seropositive and was one of the 289 seropositive cohort members. A peripheral blood sample was provided by each donor, and peripheral blood mononuclear cells were used for TCR beta sequencing. Genomic DNA extraction from the blood cell samples was performed with the Qiagen DNeasy Blood Extraction Kit. Concerning this clone: Its binding antigen is unknown. There are no base qualities to consult, and no much larger clone falls within one base.

According to the germline V gene, CDR1 reads ENHRY and CDR2 reads SYGVKD. Inclusive of the bounding cysteine and phenylalanine, the CDR3 is 14 residues long. Only the CDR3 DNA is retained, 42 bases long and in frame from the first base. V trim: 7 bases; J trim: 1 base; unmatched bases: 3. To prepare the library, the immunoSEQ multiplex PCR assay was applied. A mixture of 60 forward primers for TCR Vbeta segments and 13 reverse primers for TCR Jbeta segments was used in the multiplex PCR. Amplification of the CDR3 region of rearranged TCR beta genes was performed with a multiplex PCR assay on genomic DNA. Amplified TCR beta libraries were sequenced as 87-base-pair reads on the Illumina HiSeq System. Per the source publication's procedure: A later analysis counted 65 million to 90 million unique TCR beta chains across the roughly 700 repertoires, and 9.5 million to 11 million of these chains were shared by at least two donors. Raw reads were error-corrected and collapsed into unique sequences with a nearest-neighbor algorithm that merged closely related sequences to remove PCR and sequencing errors. To assign V, D and J gene segments, CDR3 sequences were aligned to IMGT reference sequences. For a sequence to be retained, a match of at least six nucleotides was required to both a V gene segment and a J gene segment. Rearrangements were classified as productive when the CDR3 lacked stop codons and remained in frame with V and J, and all other rearrangements were classified as non-productive. Following IMGT convention, CDR3 was defined as the stretch from the second conserved V-encoded cysteine up to the conserved J-encoded phenylalanine. The earlier analysis of some 540 of the donors excluded any sequence lacking an unambiguous match to a single V gene segment. An earlier analysis of approximately 590 of the donors classified V segments as functional when productive rearrangements were above 56.7% and as segregating when the standard deviation between donors was above 5%. A statistical classification framework was developed to diagnose cytomegalovirus status using the catalog of TCR beta chain sequences. A later analysis assigned V and J genes by comparing TCR nucleotide sequences with IMGT/GENE-DB human TR gene sequences. The TCRdist pipeline was used in a later analysis to assign CDR3 sequences and most-parsimonious VDJ recombination scenarios. A later analysis defined each TCR beta chain by its CDR3 amino acid sequence plus V-gene family, and excluded reads lacking a unique V-gene family. As a way to deal with suspected cross-contamination and a sequencing artifact, a later analysis dropped hundreds of nucleotide sequences that were highly shared and had low generation probability. In a later analysis, a clonal expansion index was calculated for each public chain from normalized within-repertoire ranks of inferred template counts. In a later analysis, generation probabilities were computed using a VDJ recombination model fitted to out-of-frame rearrangements, and the results were checked against IGoR. In a later analysis, TCR-TCR, TCR-HLA and TCR-CMV co-occurrence was scored with hypergeometric tests, and a repertoire-size bias correction was applied to TCR pairs. To estimate false discovery rates, a later analysis permuted the HLA or CMV assignments 20 times. In a later analysis, co-occurring TCRs were grouped using DBSCAN, with TCRdist sequence similarity added in when clustering inside HLA-allele-positive subsets. For co-occurrence clustering, repertoires with fewer than 30,000 or more than 120,000 public chains were excluded, along with 5 or 6 repertoires with anomalous nucleotide sharing. The table comes from immuneACCESS by way of TCRdb, which keeps in-frame sequences with V and J called. Part of the clones is missing from these tables; in studies checked, under half for an unresolved V gene and the rest for unknown reasons. V and J calls and clone size are those listed in that table; D and trimming were worked out from the DNA. The sample profile shows roughly 130,000 clones; roughly 63% of them were found once. The top ten constitute 1.6% of the sample.

General conclusions and limits of the study: Broadly in line with IMGT annotations, most TCR beta V segments showed up in productive rearrangements about 87% or about 30% of the time in an earlier analysis of 587 of the donors. A further reported finding was that TCR beta sequences accurately predicted the HLA-A and HLA-B alleles for most subjects in the first cohort. In a later analysis, around 17,000 TCR beta sequences were associated with specific HLA alleles at a false discovery rate of 0.05. CMV serostatus was the only immune exposure information available for the cohort. In vitro tests confirmed that a few of the cytomegalovirus-associated TCR beta chains recognize cytomegalovirus antigens. Roughly uniform sequencing depth across donors was assumed in presence/absence analyses, although this assumption may not hold. Correlated functional status among segregating V segments might be attributable to linkage disequilibrium, but an unknown experimental factor could not be ruled out. When HLA alleles, especially DR and DQ, strongly co-occurred, attributing TCR associations to individual alleles was difficult. Because counts were too low, seventeen rarely observed V segments, including chromosome 9 orphons, were excluded from the earlier analysis of some 590 of the donors. A cluster of highly shared sequence variants was judged likely to represent a technical artifact of the sequencing pipeline. An association between a missense DCLRE1C variant and V-gene and J-gene trimming of TCR beta chains was found in a later genetic analysis and replicated in an independent cohort. Because the 87-base-pair reads could not distinguish some IMGT-functional V segments, including TRBV6-2 and TRBV6-3, those segments were excluded. Most CMV-associated TCR beta chains appeared to be HLA-restricted in a later analysis, and the HLA associations seemed to be driven largely by CMV exposure. In a later analysis, TCR association rates were found to vary across HLA loci, with the most associated TCRs seen for DRB1 alleles and the fewest for HLA-C alleles. While some public TCRs were present in many individuals, most TCR sequences turned up only very rarely across donors. Cytomegalovirus status was reported to be diagnosed by the classifier with high specificity and sensitivity in both the original and validation cohorts. According to a later analysis, parvovirus B19, influenza, CMV and Epstein-Barr virus appeared linked to several top co-occurrence clusters. The cohort was sequenced for TCR beta chains only, and without alpha or paired-chain data the features that could be detected were limited. Compared with the roughly 700-donor mean, donors in an Asian-associated ancestry cluster had fewer N-insertions in productive TCRs, according to a later genetic analysis. The study gave a list of under 200 TCR beta chains associated with cytomegalovirus. In a later analysis, HLA-associated TCR beta chains were found to be more clonally expanded and to have lower generation probabilities than equally common non-associated chains. The authors suggested that the approach could potentially be extended to other disease states and immunological phenotypes. Because HLA typing was missing for some donors at each locus, association tests included only the typed subset.

The sequence came from a man aged 25 to 45 in good health and CMV-seropositive. Recombination joined TRBV10-3 with TRBJ2-3; TRBD1 agrees with 9 junctional bases. Sequencing was done on a sample of PBMCs. The DNA is as follows: TGTGCCATCACCCGGGACAGGGGCACAGATACGCAGTATTTT. Protein translation: CAITRDRGTDTQYF.